This section outlines one T cell receptor beta chain sequence together with its context. Its specificity is unknown. The source of the sample is a study of shared clonotypes between healthy human individuals. Notes on the study in general: An expected dependence of interdonor clonotype sharing on sequencing depth was noted.

The V and J ends lost 1 base and 3 bases, in that order; junction bases with no gene match: 3. The CDR3 totals 15 residues. From germline, CDR1 is MGHRA and CDR2 YSYEKL. Data came from immunoSEQ multiplex PCR; TCRdb stores just in-frame clones and leaves some out. The data contain about 2 million clones, roughly 96% of them singletons. The genes are TRBV4-1 and TRBJ2-1, with 7 nucleotides matching TRBD2. Sequenced input: naive CD4+ T cells sorted from blood. Subset described: CD45RA+ positively selected. The TCR originated in a man between 18 and 35 years old in good health. The CDR3 is CASSQGLAVYNEQFF. The CDR3, as DNA: TGCGCCAGCAGCCAAGGTCTAGCGGTCTACAATGAGCAGTTCTTC.